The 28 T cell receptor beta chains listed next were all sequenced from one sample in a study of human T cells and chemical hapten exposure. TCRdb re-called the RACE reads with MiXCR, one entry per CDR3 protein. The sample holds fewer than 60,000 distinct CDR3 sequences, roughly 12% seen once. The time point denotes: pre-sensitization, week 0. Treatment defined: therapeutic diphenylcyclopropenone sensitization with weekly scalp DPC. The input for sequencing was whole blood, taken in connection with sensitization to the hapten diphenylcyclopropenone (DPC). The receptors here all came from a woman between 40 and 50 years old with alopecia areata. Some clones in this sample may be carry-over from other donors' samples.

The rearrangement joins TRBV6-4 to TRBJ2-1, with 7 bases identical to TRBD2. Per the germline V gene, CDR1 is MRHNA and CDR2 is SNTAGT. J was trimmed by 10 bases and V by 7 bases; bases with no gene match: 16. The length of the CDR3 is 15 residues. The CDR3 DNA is TGTGCCAGCACTCCGGCGGGGGTAGGAGAGTTCGAGCAGTTCTTC. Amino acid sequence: CASTPAGVGEFEQFF.

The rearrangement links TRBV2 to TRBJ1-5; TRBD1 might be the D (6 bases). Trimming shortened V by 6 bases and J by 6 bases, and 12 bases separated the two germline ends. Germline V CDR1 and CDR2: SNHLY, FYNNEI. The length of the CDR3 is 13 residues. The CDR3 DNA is TGTGCCAGCAGGAAGGCAGGGGTTCAGCCCCAGCATTTT. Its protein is CASRKAGVQPQHF.

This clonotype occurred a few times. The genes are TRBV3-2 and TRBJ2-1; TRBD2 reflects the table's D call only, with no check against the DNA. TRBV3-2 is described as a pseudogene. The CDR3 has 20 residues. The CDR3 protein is CASSQESGTSGRRSYNEQFF. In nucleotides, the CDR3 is TGTGCCAGCAGCCAAGAATCCGGGACTAGCGGGCGGAGGTCCTACAATGAGCAGTTCTTC.

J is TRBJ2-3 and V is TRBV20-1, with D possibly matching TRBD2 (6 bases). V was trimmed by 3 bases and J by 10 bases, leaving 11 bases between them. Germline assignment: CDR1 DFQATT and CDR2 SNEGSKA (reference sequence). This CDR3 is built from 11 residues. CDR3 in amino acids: CSASELASQYF. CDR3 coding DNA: TGCAGTGCTAGTGAACTAGCATCGCAGTATTTT.

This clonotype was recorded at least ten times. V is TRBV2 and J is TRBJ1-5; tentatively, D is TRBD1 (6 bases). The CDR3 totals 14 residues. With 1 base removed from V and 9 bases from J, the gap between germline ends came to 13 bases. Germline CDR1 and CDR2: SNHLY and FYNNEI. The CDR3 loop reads CASSEGQGFGPQHF. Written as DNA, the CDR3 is TGTGCCAGCAGTGAAGGGCAGGGGTTCGGGCCCCAGCATTTT.

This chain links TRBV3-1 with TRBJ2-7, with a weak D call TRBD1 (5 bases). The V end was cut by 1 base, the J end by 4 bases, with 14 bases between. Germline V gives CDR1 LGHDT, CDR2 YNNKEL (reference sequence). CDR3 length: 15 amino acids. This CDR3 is CASSQVVGQGYEQYF. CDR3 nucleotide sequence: TGTGCCAGCAGCCAAGTCGTTGGGCAGGGTTACGAGCAGTACTTC.

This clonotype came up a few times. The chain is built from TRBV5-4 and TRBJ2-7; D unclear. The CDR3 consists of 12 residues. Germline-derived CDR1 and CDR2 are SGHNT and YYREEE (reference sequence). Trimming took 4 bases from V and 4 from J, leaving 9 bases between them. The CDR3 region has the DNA TGTGCCAGCAGCCCGGACGGGTACGAGCAGTACTTC. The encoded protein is CASSPDGYEQYF.

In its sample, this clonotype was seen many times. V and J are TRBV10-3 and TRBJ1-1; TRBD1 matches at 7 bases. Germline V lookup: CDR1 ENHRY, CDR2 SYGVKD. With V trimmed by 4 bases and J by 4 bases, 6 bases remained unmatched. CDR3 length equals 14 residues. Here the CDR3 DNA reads TGTGCCATCAGTGGTACAGGGGCGGGCACTGAAGCTTTCTTT. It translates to CAISGTGAGTEAFF.

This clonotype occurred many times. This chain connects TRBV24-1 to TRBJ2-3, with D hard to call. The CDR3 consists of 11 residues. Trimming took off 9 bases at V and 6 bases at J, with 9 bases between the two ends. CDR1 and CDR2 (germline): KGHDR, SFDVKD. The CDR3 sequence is CATGNRDTQYF. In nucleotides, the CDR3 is TGTGCCACCGGAAATCGGGATACGCAGTATTTT.

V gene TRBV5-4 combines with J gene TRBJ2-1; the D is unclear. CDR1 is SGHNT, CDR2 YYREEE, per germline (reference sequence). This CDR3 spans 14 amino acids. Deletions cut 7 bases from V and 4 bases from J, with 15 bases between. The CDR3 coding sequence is TGTGCCAGCCATAGTAACGATTCGTACAATGAGCAGTTCTTC. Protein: CASHSNDSYNEQFF.

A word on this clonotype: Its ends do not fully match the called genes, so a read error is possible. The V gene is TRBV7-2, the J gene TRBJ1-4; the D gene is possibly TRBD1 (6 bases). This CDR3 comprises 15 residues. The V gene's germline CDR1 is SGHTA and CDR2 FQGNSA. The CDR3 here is CATRGGRATSEKLFF. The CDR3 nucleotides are TGTGCCACCCGGGGGGGGCGTGCAACTAGTGAAAAACTGTTTTTT.

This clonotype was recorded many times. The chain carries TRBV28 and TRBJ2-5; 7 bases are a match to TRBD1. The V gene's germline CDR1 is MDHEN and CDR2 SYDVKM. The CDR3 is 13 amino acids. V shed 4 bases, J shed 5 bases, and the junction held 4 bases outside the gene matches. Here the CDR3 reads CASSSGTAETQYF. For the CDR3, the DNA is TGTGCCAGCAGTTCTGGGACAGCCGAGACCCAGTACTTC.

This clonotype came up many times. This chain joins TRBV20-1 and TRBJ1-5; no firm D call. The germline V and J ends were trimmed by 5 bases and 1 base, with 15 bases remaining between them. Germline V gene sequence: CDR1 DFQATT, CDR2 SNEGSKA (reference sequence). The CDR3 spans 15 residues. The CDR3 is CSAYSGSGSNQPQHF. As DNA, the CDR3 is TGCAGTGCTTATTCGGGAAGCGGGAGCAATCAGCCCCAGCATTTT.

In DNA, the CDR3 is TGCAGTGCTAGAAAGACTAGCGGAACTATGTACCAAGAGACCCAGTACTTC. Translated, it gives CSARKTSGTMYQETQYF. V usage is TRBV20-1 and J usage is TRBJ2-5; 9 bases align to TRBD2. V gave up 2 bases and J gave up 0 bases; unmatched junction bases: 10. The CDR3 runs to 17 residues. Germline CDR1 DFQATT, CDR2 SNEGSKA (reference sequence).

CDR3 nucleotides: TGCAGTGCCCAGATAGCAGGGCACCCCTCCTATGGCTACACCTTC. Translating gives CSAQIAGHPSYGYTF. The V call is TRBV20-1, the J call TRBJ1-2, with D perhaps matching TRBD1 (5 bases). Germline V lookup: CDR1 DFQATT, CDR2 SNEGSKA (reference sequence). Deletions cut 6 bases from V and 4 bases from J, with 21 bases between. This CDR3 has 15 amino acids.

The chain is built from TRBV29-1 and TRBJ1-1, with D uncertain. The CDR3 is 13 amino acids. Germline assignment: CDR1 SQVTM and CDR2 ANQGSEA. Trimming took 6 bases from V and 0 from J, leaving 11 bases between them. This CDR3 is CSVPDGMNTEAFF. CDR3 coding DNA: TGCAGCGTCCCGGACGGAATGAACACTGAAGCTTTCTTT.

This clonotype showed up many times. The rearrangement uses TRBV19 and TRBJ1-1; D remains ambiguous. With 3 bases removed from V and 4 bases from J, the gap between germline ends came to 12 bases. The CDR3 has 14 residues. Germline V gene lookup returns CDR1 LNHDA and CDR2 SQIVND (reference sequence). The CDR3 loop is CASSISVVGTEAFF. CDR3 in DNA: TGTGCCAGTAGTATCTCGGTCGTAGGCACTGAAGCTTTCTTT.

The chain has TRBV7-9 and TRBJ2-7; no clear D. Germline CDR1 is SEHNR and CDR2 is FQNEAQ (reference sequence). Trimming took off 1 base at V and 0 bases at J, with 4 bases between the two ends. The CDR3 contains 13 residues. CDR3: CASSLDHSYEQYF. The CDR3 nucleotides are TGTGCCAGCAGCTTAGATCACTCCTACGAGCAGTACTTC.

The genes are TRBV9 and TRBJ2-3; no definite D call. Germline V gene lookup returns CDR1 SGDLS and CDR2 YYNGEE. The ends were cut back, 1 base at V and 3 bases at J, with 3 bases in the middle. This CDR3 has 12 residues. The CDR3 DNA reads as TGTGCCAGCAGCGTATGGACAGATACGCAGTATTTT. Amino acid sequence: CASSVWTDTQYF.

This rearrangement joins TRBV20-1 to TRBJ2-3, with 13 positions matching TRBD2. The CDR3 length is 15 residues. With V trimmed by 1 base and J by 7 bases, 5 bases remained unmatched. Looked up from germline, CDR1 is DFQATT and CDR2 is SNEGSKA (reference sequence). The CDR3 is CSARGLAGGMNTQYF. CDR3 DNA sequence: TGCAGTGCTAGAGGACTAGCGGGAGGAATGAATACGCAGTATTTT.

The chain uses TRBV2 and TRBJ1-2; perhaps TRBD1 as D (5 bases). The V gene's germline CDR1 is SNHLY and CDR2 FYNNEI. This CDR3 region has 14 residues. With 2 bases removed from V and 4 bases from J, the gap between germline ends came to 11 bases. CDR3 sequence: CASSERQPIYGYTF. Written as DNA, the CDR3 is TGTGCCAGCAGTGAAAGACAGCCGATCTATGGCTACACCTTC.

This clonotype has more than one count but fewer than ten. The CDR3 nucleotides read TGTGCCAGCAGTTTATCGGACCGTCGAGGGAACTATGGCTACACCTTC. This sequence encodes CASSLSDRRGNYGYTF. This chain joins TRBV28 and TRBJ1-2; D unresolved. V dropped 1 base and J dropped 2 bases, with 14 bases sitting between them. The CDR3 consists of 16 residues. The germline CDR1 and CDR2 sequences are MDHEN and SYDVKM.

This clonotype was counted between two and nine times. CDR3: CASLGEKLFF. In nucleotides, the CDR3 is TGTGCCAGCCTCGGTGAAAAACTGTTTTTT. The rearrangement joins TRBV7-8 to TRBJ1-4; D is unclear. The CDR3 consists of 10 residues. Trimming took 8 bases from V and 7 from J, leaving 5 bases between them. The germline gives CDR1 SGHVS, CDR2 FQNEAQ.

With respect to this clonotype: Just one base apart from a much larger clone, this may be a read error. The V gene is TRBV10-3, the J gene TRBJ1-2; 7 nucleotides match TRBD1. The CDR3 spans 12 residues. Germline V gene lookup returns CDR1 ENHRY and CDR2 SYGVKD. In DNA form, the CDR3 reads TGTGTCATCAGGGGGGACAGCTATGGCTACACCTTC. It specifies CVIRGDSYGYTF.

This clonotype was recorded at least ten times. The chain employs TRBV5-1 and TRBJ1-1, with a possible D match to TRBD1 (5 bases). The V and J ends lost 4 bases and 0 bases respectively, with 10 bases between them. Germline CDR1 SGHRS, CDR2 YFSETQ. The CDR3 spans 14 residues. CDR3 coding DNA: TGCGCCAGCAGCCAGGGTTCCATGAACACTGAAGCTTTCTTT. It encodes CASSQGSMNTEAFF.

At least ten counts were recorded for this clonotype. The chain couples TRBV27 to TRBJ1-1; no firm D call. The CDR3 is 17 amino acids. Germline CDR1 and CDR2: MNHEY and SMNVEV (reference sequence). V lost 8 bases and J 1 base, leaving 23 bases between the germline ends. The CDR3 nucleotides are TGTGCCAGCCTCCCCGGGGTGGCTCCGAATAAGAACACTGAAGCTTTCTTT. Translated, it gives CASLPGVAPNKNTEAFF.

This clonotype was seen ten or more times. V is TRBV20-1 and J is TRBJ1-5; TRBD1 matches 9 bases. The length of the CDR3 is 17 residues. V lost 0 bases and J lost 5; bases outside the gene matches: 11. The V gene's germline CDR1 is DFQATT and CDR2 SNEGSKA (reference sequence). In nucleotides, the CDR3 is TGCAGTGCTAGAGATGTACGTGGGACAGGGCGGGATCAGCCCCAGCATTTT. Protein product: CSARDVRGTGRDQPQHF.

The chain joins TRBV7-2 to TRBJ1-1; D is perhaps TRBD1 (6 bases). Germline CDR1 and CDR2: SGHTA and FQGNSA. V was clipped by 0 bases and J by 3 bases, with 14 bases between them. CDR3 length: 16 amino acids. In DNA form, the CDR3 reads TGTGCCAGCAGCTTAGCGGGCCCAGGGGACGACACTGAAGCTTTCTTT. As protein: CASSLAGPGDDTEAFF.